This note documents a single T cell receptor (beta chain) sequence. Which antigen it targets is not known. No base-level quality is on record; no much larger clone is a single base apart. The sample belongs to a study of cytomegalovirus exposure and HLA in healthy donors (dated by TCRdb to between 2016 and 2019). For context, the study as a whole: An earlier analysis of roughly 630 of the donors reported approximately 300 Gb of sequence data and 117 million unique TCR beta sequences from about 180 million T cells. About 280 gigabases of sequencing data and roughly 81 million unique TCR sequences made up an early release that covered approximately 700 HLA-typed donors. Of the 300 to 500 genotyped donors, roughly 76% were placed in the genetic ancestry cluster associated with self-reported Caucasian donors. The study aimed to test whether cataloging public T cell receptors could reveal signatures of past pathogen exposure. The study used immunosequencing to profile the T cell repertoires of 666 subjects and linked those repertoires to cytomegalovirus serostatus. Along with the approximately 650-subject first cohort, a separate validation cohort of some 130 different subjects was used. High-throughput TCR immunosequencing, statistical association of individual TCRs with disease status, and machine learning were combined to predict cytomegalovirus infection status. A later analysis re-examined previously published TCR beta repertoires from about 670 donors and added high-resolution HLA genotyping to investigate patterns of TCR occurrence. In the later analysis, no new phenotypic data were used to find candidate immune exposures; instead, reliance was placed on TCR beta sequences and their occurrence across donors. An earlier analysis of around 540 of the donors applied high-throughput TCR beta sequencing to assess whether each TCR beta V gene segment acted as functional or pseudogenic. Donor age, sex, ethnicity and CMV serostatus were compiled together with the repertoire data. In a later genetic analysis, genome-wide SNP genotypes for about 60% of the 666 donors were used, and that subset was treated as a discovery cohort. All discovery cohort repertoires had been generated using a single sequencing platform. Class I and class II HLA loci were covered by the typing at four-digit resolution. The number of donors typed differed by locus, with roughly 620-630 for A, B, C, DRB1 and DQB1, around 520 for DQA1, approximately 570 for DPA1, and approximately 470 for DPB1. Five DR-DQ haplotypes were handled as single units for association and clustering, since linkage in the cohort was strong. Among under 450 genotyped donors of the cohort, an average of approximately 240,000 unique TCR beta nucleotide sequences were sequenced per donor, 15% to 20% of them non-productive.

General conclusions and limits of the study: A further reported finding was that TCR beta sequences accurately predicted the HLA-A and HLA-B alleles for most subjects in the first cohort. In a later genetic analysis, fewer N-insertions in productive TCRs were reported among donors in an Asian-associated ancestry cluster than the approximately 710-donor mean. At a false discovery rate of 0.05, a later analysis linked some 18,000 TCR beta sequences to specific HLA alleles. CMV serostatus was the only immune exposure information available for the cohort. The presence/absence analyses assumed that sequencing depth was roughly uniform across donors, and that assumption may not be true. A few of the identified cytomegalovirus-associated TCR beta chains were confirmed in vitro to be specific for cytomegalovirus antigens. A group of highly shared sequence variants was considered likely to be a technical artifact of the sequencing pipeline. Only TCR beta chains were sequenced in this cohort, and the absence of alpha or paired-chain data limited detectable features. According to a later analysis, TCR association rates differed among HLA loci, with DRB1 alleles showing the most associated TCRs and HLA-C alleles showing the fewest. Strong co-occurrence of HLA alleles, especially DR and DQ, made assigning TCR associations to individual alleles difficult. While some public TCRs were present in many individuals, most TCR sequences turned up only very rarely across donors. In both the original and validation cohorts, the classifier was reported to diagnose cytomegalovirus status with high specificity and sensitivity. Because HLA typing was missing for some donors at each locus, association tests included only the typed subset. The earlier analysis of 587 of the donors excluded around 17 rarely observed V segments, including chromosome 9 orphons, because counts were too low. The authors suggested that the approach could potentially be extended to other disease states and immunological phenotypes. An earlier analysis of approximately 600 of the donors showed that most TCR beta V segments appeared in productive rearrangements either about 87% or about 30% of the time, which broadly matched IMGT annotations. Some IMGT-functional V segments, including TRBV6-2 and TRBV6-3, could not be told apart with the 87-base-pair reads, so those segments were excluded. In a later analysis, HLA-associated TCR beta chains showed more clonal expansion and lower generation probabilities than non-associated chains that were equally common. The study gave a list of under 200 TCR beta chains associated with cytomegalovirus. In a later genetic analysis, a missense DCLRE1C variant was associated with V-gene and J-gene trimming of TCR beta chains, and the association was replicated in an independent cohort. Linkage disequilibrium might explain the correlated functional status among segregating V segments, but an unknown experimental factor could not be excluded. A later analysis reported that several top co-occurrence clusters appeared linked to parvovirus B19, influenza, CMV and Epstein-Barr virus. A later analysis found that most CMV-associated TCR beta chains appeared HLA-restricted, with HLA associations seemingly driven largely by CMV exposure.

The method behind the library was the immunoSEQ multiplex PCR assay. The multiplex PCR relied on a mix of 60 forward primers for TCR Vbeta segments and 13 reverse primers for TCR Jbeta segments. The CDR3 region of rearranged TCR beta genes was amplified from genomic DNA with a multiplex PCR assay. The Illumina HiSeq System was used to sequence the amplified TCR beta libraries as 87-base-pair reads. The paper's processing steps were these. Across the 700 or so repertoires, a later analysis counted tens of millions of unique TCR beta chains, 9 million to 14 million of which were shared by at least two donors. A nearest-neighbor algorithm error-corrected the raw reads and collapsed the reads into unique sequences, merging closely related sequences to remove PCR and sequencing errors. To assign V, D and J gene segments, CDR3 sequences were aligned to IMGT reference sequences. For a sequence to be retained, at least a six-nucleotide match to both a V gene segment and a J gene segment was required. A rearrangement counted as productive if the CDR3 had no stop codons and remained in frame with V and J, and every other rearrangement counted as non-productive. Following IMGT convention, CDR3 was defined as the stretch from the second conserved V-encoded cysteine to the conserved J-encoded phenylalanine. In an earlier analysis of roughly 610 of the donors, sequences lacking an unambiguous match to a single V gene segment were excluded. An earlier analysis of some 500 of the donors classified V segments as functional when productive rearrangements were above 56.7% and as segregating when the standard deviation between donors was above 5%. A statistical classification framework was developed to diagnose cytomegalovirus status using the catalog of TCR beta chain sequences. A later analysis assigned V and J genes by comparing TCR nucleotide sequences with IMGT/GENE-DB human TR gene sequences. The TCRdist pipeline was used in a later analysis to assign CDR3 sequences and most-parsimonious VDJ recombination scenarios. A later analysis defined each TCR beta chain by its CDR3 amino acid sequence plus V-gene family, and excluded reads lacking a unique V-gene family. In a later analysis, 450 to 600 highly shared, low-generation-probability nucleotide sequences were removed to address suspected cross-contamination and a sequencing artifact. A later analysis calculated a clonal expansion index for each public chain from normalized within-repertoire ranks of inferred template counts. In a later analysis, generation probabilities were computed using a VDJ recombination model fitted to out-of-frame rearrangements, and the results were checked against IGoR. In a later analysis, hypergeometric tests were used to score TCR-TCR, TCR-HLA and TCR-CMV co-occurrence, with a repertoire-size bias correction applied to TCR pairs. A later analysis estimated false discovery rates by permuting HLA or CMV assignments 20 times. In a later analysis, co-occurring TCRs were grouped using DBSCAN, and TCRdist sequence similarity was added for clustering within HLA-allele-positive subsets. Repertoires with fewer than 30,000 or more than 120,000 public chains were left out of co-occurrence clustering, as were about five repertoires with anomalous nucleotide sharing. This is the immuneACCESS table as TCRdb keeps it, with only in-frame sequences that have V and J called. A part of the clones is gone; compared with another copy, unresolved V genes explain less than half, and the rest is unexplained. D and trimming were read from the DNA, whereas the V and J calls and clone size are those reported in that table. The sample yields around 140,000 clones; around two thirds were counted once. Roughly 2.5% of the sample rests with the top ten.

The V and J ends are trimmed by 0 bases and 5 bases, leaving 11 bases between them. The germline V gene (reference sequence) provides CDR1 GTSNPN and CDR2 SVGIG. CDR3 length: 14 amino acids, cysteine to phenylalanine. Just CDR3 DNA is preserved here, 42 bases in frame from base 1. The cohort comprised some 700 healthy bone marrow donors. At the time of sampling, all cohort members were nominally healthy, though unrecorded immune exposures were likely present. The donor was CMV seronegative and was included in the group of about 350 seronegative cohort members. Every donor gave a peripheral blood sample, and the peripheral blood mononuclear cells from that sample were used for TCR beta sequencing. The Qiagen DNeasy Blood Extraction Kit was used to extract genomic DNA from the blood cell samples.

Source material: PBMCs. This sequence uses TRBV30 and TRBJ1-5, with TRBD1 perhaps the D gene, on 5 matching bases. The source is a woman aged 35 to 49 in good health and CMV-seronegative. The CDR3 protein: CAWSVLQGDQPQHF. The DNA is as follows: TGTGCCTGGAGTGTACTCCAGGGTGATCAGCCCCAGCATTTT.